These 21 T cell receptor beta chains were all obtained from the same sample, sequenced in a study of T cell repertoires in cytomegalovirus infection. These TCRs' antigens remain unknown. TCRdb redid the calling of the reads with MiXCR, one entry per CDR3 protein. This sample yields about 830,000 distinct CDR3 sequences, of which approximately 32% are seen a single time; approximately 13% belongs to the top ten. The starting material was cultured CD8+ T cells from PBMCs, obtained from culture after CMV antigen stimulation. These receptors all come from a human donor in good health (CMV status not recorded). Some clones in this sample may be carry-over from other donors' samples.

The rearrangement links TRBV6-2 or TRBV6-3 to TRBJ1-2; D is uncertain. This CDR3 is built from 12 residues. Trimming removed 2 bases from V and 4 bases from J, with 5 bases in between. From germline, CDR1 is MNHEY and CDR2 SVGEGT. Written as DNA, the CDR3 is TGTGCCAGCAGTTACCCGACCTATGGCTACACCTTC. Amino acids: CASSYPTYGYTF.

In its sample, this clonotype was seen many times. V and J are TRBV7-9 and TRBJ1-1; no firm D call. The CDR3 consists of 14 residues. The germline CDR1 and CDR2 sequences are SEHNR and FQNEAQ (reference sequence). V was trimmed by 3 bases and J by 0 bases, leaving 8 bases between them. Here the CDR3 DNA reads TGTGCCAGCAGCTTCGGCAGCTTGAACACTGAAGCTTTCTTT. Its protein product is CASSFGSLNTEAFF.

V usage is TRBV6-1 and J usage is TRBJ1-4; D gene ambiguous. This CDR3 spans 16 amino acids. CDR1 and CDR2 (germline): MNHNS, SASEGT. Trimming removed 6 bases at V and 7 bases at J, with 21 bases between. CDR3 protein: CASRELPLIAGEKLFF. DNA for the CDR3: TGTGCCAGCAGAGAACTCCCTCTTATTGCCGGTGAAAAACTGTTTTTT.

Written as DNA, the CDR3 is TGCAGTGCTAGAGATCCCCTAGCGGGGGATAACACCGGGGAGCTGTTTTTT. As protein: CSARDPLAGDNTGELFF. The chain links TRBV20-1 to TRBJ2-2; 10 bases line up with TRBD2. The CDR3 has 17 residues. V lost 0 bases to trimming and J lost 2 bases; unmatched junction nucleotides: 6. Germline CDR1 and CDR2: DFQATT and SNEGSKA (reference sequence).

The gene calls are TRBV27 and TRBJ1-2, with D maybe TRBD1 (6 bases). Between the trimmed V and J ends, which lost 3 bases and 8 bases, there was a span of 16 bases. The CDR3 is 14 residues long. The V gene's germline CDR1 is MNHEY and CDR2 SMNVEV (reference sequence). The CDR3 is CASSFTGGGGGYTF. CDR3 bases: TGTGCCAGCAGTTTCACCGGAGGGGGAGGCGGCTACACCTTC.

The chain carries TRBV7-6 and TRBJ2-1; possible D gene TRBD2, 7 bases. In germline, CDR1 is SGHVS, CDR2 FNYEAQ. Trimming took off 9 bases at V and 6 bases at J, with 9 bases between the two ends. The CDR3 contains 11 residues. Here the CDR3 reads CASAGANEQFF. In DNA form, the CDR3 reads TGTGCCAGTGCGGGGGCCAATGAGCAGTTCTTC.

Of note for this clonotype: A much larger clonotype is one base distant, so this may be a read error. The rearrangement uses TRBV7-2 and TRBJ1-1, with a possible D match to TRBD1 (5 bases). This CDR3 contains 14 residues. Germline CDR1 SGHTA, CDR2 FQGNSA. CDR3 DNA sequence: TGTGCCGGCAGCTTGGCAGGGACTGGTACTGAAGCTTTCTTT. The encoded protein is CAGSLAGTGTEAFF.

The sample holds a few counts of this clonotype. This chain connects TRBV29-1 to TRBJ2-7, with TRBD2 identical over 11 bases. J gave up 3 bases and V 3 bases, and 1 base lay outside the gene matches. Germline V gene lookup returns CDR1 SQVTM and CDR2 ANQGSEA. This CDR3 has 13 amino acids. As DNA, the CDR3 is TGCAGCGTTGAGACTAGCGGGGTCTACGAGCAGTACTTC. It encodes CSVETSGVYEQYF.

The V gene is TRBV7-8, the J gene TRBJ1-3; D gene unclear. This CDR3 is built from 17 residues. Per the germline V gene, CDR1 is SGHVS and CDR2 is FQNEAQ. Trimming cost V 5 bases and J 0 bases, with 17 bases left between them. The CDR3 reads CASSKEPTTISGNTIYF. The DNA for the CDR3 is TGTGCCAGCAGCAAGGAACCTACTACCATCTCTGGAAACACCATATATTTT.

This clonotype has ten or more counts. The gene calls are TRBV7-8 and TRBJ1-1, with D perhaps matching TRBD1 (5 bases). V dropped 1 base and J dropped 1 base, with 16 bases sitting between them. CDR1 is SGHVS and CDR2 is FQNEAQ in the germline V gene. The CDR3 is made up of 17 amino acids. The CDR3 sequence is CASSLGFYRTTNTEAFF. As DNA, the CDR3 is TGTGCCAGCAGCTTAGGTTTTTACAGGACCACGAACACTGAAGCTTTCTTT.

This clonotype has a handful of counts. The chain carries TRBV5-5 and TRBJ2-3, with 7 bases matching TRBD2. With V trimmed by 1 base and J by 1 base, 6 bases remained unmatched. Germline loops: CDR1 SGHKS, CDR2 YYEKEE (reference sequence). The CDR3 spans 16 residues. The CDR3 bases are TGTGCCAGCAGCTTGTCTCCTAGCGGTCGCACAGATACGCAGTATTTT. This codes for CASSLSPSGRTDTQYF. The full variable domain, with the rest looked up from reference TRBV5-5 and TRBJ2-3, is DAGVTQSPTHLIKTRGQQVTLRCSPISGHKSVSWYQQVLGQGPQFIFQYYEKEERGRGNFPDRFSARQFPNYSSELNVNALLLGDSALYLCASSLSPSGRTDTQYFGPGTRLTVL.

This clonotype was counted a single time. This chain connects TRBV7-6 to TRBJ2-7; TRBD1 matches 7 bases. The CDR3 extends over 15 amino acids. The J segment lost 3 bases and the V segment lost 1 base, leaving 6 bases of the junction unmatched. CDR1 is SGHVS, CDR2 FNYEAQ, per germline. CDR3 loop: CASSLGGTAYYEQYF. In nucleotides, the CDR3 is TGTGCCAGCAGCTTAGGGGGGACAGCCTACTACGAGCAGTACTTC.

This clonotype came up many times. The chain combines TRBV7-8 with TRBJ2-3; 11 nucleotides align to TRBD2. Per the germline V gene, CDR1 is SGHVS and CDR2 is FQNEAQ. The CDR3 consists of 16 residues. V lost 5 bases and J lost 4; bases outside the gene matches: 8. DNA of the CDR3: TGTGCCAGCAGCGCAAGTAGCGGGGGGGTCCCAGATACGCAGTATTTT. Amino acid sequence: CASSASSGGVPDTQYF.

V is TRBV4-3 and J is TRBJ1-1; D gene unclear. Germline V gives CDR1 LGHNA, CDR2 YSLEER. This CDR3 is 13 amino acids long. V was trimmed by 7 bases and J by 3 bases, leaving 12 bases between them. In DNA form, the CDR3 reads TGCGCCAGCACGACCCGGGGTCACACTGAAGCTTTCTTT. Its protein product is CASTTRGHTEAFF.

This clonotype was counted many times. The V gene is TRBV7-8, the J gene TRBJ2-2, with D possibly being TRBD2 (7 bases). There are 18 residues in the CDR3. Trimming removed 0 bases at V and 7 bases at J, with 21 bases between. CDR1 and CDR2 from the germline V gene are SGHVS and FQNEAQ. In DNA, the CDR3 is TGTGCCAGCAGCTTAGCGTATTCTCGGGGCGGGGGCCGCGGGGAGCTGTTTTTT. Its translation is CASSLAYSRGGGRGELFF.

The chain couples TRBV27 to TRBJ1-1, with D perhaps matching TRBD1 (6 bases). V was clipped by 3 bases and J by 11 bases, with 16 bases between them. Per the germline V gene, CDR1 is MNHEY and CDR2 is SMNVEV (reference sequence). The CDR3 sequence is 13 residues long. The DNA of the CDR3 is TGTGCCAGCAGTTTTCTCCCCTTGGGGGCGGCTTTCTTT. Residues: CASSFLPLGAAFF.

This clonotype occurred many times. For the CDR3, the DNA is TGTGCCAGCAGCCCCGAGGTAGCGACGACTTGGCCACCCCTCCACTTT. Protein: CASSPEVATTWPPLHF. V is TRBV7-6 and J is TRBJ1-6; D not resolved. Germline lookup yields CDR1 SGHVS and CDR2 FNYEAQ. V was clipped by 5 bases and J by 11 bases, with 22 bases between them. The CDR3 loop spans 16 amino acids.

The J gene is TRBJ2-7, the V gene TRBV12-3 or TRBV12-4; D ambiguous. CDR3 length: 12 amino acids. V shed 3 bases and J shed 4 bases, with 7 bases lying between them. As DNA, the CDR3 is TGTGCCAGCAGTTTGGCTTTATACGAGCAGTACTTC. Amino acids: CASSLALYEQYF.

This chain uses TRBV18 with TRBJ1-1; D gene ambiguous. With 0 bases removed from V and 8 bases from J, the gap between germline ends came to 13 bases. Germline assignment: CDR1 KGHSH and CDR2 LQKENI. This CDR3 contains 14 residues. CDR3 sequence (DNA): TGTGCCAGCTCACCACCCGGGTACACCCTAGAAGCTTTCTTT. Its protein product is CASSPPGYTLEAFF.

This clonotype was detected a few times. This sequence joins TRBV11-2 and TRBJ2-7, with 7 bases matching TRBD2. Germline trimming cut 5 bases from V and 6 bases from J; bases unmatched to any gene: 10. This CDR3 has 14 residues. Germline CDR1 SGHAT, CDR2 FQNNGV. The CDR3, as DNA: TGTGCCAGCAGCCTTGGACTAGTGTTTAGCGAGCAGTACGTC. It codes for CASSLGLVFSEQYV.

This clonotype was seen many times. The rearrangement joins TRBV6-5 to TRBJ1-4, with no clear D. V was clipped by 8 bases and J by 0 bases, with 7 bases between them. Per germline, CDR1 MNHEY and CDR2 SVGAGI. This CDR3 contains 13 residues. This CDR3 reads CASQLATNEKLFF. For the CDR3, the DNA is TGTGCCAGCCAACTTGCAACTAATGAAAAACTGTTTTTT.